Here is one T cell receptor (beta chain) with its context. Antigen: not known. The data stem from a study of cytomegalovirus exposure and HLA in healthy donors. About the study: The study's early data release held about 85 million unique TCRs from HLA-typed donors.

Whole-study results and caveats: A later analysis, which compared TCR beta chains of equal frequency, found the HLA-associated ones more clonally expanded.

There are 13 residues in the CDR3. The ends were cut back, 5 bases at V and 7 bases at J, with 11 bases in the middle. Germline V gene sequence: CDR1 MNHNS, CDR2 SASEGT. PCR was performed using 60 Vbeta and 13 Jbeta primers. Assay used: immunoSEQ multiplex PCR; TCRdb lists only in-frame clones, some missing. The listing records 150,000 or so clones. The V call is TRBV6-1, the J call TRBJ2-2; tentatively, D is TRBD1 (5 bases). This clonotype was sampled from a woman in her forties or fifties in good health and CMV-seronegative. The sequenced sample consisted of PBMCs. The CDR3, as DNA: TGTGCCAGCAGTACCCAGGGTCACGGGGAGCTGTTTTTT. It encodes CASSTQGHGELFF.